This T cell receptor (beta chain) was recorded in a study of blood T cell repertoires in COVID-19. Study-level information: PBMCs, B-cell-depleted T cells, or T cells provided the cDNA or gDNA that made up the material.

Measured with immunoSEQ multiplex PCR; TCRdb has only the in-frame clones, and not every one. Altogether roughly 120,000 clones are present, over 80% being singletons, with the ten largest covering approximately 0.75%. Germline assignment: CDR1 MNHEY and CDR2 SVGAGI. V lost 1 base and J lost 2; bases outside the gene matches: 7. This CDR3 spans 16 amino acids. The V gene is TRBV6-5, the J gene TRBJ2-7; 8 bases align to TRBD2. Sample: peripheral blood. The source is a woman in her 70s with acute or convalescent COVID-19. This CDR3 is CASSYLSSGRAYEQYF. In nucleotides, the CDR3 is TGTGCCAGCAGTTACTTATCTAGCGGGCGGGCCTACGAGCAGTACTTC.